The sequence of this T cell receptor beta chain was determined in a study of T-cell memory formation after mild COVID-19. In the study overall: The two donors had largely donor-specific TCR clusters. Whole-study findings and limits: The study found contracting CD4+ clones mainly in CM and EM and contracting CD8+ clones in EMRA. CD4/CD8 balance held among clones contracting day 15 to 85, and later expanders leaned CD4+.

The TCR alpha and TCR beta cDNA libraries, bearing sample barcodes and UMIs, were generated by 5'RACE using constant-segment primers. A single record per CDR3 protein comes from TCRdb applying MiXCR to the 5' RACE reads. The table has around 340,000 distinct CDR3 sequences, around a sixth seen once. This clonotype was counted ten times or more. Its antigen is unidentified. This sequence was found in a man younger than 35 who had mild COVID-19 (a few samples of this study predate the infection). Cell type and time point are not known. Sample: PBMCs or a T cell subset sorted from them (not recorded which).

For the CDR3, the DNA is TGTGCCAGCAGCCCGGGGGTGTCCAAGGGCGATACGCAGTATTTT. Its translation: CASSPGVSKGDTQYF. The genes are TRBV7-3 and TRBJ2-3; D is possibly TRBD2 (6 bases). Germline CDR1 SGHTA, CDR2 FQGTGA. This CDR3 spans 15 amino acids. The V end lost 5 bases, the J end lost 6 bases, and 18 bases lay between the germline ends.